The 3 T cell receptor beta chains given below trace back to one sample, sequenced in a study of cytomegalovirus exposure and HLA in healthy donors. It was with 60 Vbeta and 13 Jbeta primers that the PCR ran. Sequencing used immunoSEQ multiplex PCR; TCRdb keeps in-frame clones, though not all of them. Its listing shows fewer than 150,000 clones. Source material: PBMCs. All receptors come from a woman in her fifties or sixties in good health and CMV-seronegative.

Here the CDR3 reads CASSFSQLVAGYEQYF. CDR3 in DNA: TGTGCCAGCAGTTTTTCCCAGTTGGTAGCGGGATACGAGCAGTACTTC. The rearrangement links TRBV6-5 to TRBJ2-7; 8 bases fit TRBD2. The CDR3 is 16 amino acids. Germline-derived CDR1 and CDR2 are MNHEY and SVGAGI. J lost 4 bases, V lost 4 bases, and 12 bases had no gene match.

Of note for this clone: The junction departs from germline at one end; a sequencing error may be responsible. For the CDR3, the DNA is TGTGCTAGTGGTTTGGACACACGGGACAGGGGGCCCCACTTT. It specifies CASGLDTRDRGPHF. The chain uses TRBV12-5 and TRBJ1-1; 12 bases line up with TRBD1. Germline CDR1 LGHNT, CDR2 FRNRAP. The CDR3 is 14 amino acids.

V usage is TRBV2 and J usage is TRBJ1-1, with 8 positions matching TRBD1. This CDR3 is built from 14 residues. Germline V gives CDR1 SNHLY, CDR2 FYNNEI. V trimming: 6 bases; J trimming: 3 bases; junction bases outside the gene matches: 6. The CDR3 DNA reads as TGTGCCAGCAGAGTTCAGGGGGCCGACACTGAAGCTTTCTTT. The encoded protein is CASRVQGADTEAFF.